This T cell receptor beta chain was identified during a study of blood T cell repertoires in COVID-19. The CDR3 has 14 amino acids. Germline-derived CDR1 and CDR2 are MDHEN and SYDVKM. Sequencing used immunoSEQ multiplex PCR; TCRdb keeps in-frame clones, though not all of them. The profile covers about 270,000 clones, with about 85% appearing a single time and approximately 3% taken by the ten largest. A single count supports this clone. The junction departs from germline at one end; a sequencing error may be responsible. Input material: PBMCs or T cells enriched from blood (not recorded which). The chain carries TRBV28 and TRBJ1-6; 7 nucleotides match TRBD1. This clonotype originated in a woman between 50 and 59 years old who had recovered from COVID-19. The CDR3 DNA follows: TGTGCCAGCAGTCCACAGGGGTATACTTCACCCCTCCACTTT. Protein: CASSPQGYTSPLHF.